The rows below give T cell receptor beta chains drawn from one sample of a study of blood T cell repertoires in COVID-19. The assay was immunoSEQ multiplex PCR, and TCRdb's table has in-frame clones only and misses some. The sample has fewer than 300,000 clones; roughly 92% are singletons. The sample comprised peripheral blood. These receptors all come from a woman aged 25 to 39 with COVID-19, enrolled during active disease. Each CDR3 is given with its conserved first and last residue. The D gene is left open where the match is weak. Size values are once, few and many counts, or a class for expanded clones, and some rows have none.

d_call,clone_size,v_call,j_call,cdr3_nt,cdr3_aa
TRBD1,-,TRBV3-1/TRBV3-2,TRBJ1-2,TGTGCCAGCAGCCCCTGGACAGGGGCCTATGGCTACACCTTC,CASSPWTGAYGYTF
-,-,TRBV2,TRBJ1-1,TGTGCCAGCAGCCCCTCGTCTAGTTTTTGGAACACTGAAGCTTTCTTT,CASSPSSSFWNTEAFF
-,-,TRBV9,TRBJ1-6,TGTGCCAGCAGCGTAGGCGGGGAAGCGGATTCACCCCTCCACTTT,CASSVGGEADSPLHF
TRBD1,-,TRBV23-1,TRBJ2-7,TGCGCCAGCAGTCCCCTCGACAGGGGTCCCTACGAGCAGTACTTC,CASSPLDRGPYEQYF
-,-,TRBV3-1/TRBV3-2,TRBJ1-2,TGTGCCAGCAGCCAGGGGATGGTCAGGGGTGGCTACACCTTC,CASSQGMVRGGYTF
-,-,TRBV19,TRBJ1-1,TGTGCCAGTAGTAAATCTCCAGGGGAGGGTAACACTGAAGCTTTCTTT,CASSKSPGEGNTEAFF
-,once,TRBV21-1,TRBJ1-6,TGTGCCAGCAGCAAAGATTGGGACAGAAATAATTCACCCCTCCACTTT,CASSKDWDRNNSPLHF
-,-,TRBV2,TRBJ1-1,TGTGCCAGCAGTGTTCAGGGTCTCACTGAAGCTTTCTTT,CASSVQGLTEAFF
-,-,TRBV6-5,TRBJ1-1,TGTGCCAGCAGTTACACGGTGAACACTGAAGCTTTCTTT,CASSYTVNTEAFF
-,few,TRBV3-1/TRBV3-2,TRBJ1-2,TGTGCCAGCAGCCAAGCCACTTCGGGTGGTGGCTACACCTTC,CASSQATSGGGYTF
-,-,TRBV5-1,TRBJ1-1,TGCGCCAGCAGCTCCATAGCAGGGCCGAACACTGAAGCTTTCTTT,CASSSIAGPNTEAFF
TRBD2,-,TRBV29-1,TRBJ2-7,TGCAGCGTTAGGACTAGCGGGGCCTACGAGCAGTACTTC,CSVRTSGAYEQYF
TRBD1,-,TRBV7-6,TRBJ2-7,TGTGCCAGCAGGAGGACAGGGGGCGAGCAGTACTTC,CASRRTGGEQYF
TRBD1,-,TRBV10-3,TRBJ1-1,TGTGCCATCAGTGAGTTGGACAGGGGGCCGATGGCCACTGAAGCTTTCTTT,CAISELDRGPMATEAFF
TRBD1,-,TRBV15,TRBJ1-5,TGTGCCACCACCCCAGGGGGTTTAAACAATCAGCCCCAGCATTTT,CATTPGGLNNQPQHF
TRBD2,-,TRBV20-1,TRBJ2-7,TGCAGTGCTAGTGAGACTAGCGGGAGGAAAGGCGAGCAGTACTTC,CSASETSGRKGEQYF
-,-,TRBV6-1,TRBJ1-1,TGTGCCAGCAGTGAAGCTGAGATCATTTTTCTGAACACTGAAGCTTTCTTT,CASSEAEIIFLNTEAFF
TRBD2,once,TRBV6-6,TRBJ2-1,TGTGCCAGCAGTCGACTAGCGGGAGAGAATGAGCAGTTCTTC,CASSRLAGENEQFF